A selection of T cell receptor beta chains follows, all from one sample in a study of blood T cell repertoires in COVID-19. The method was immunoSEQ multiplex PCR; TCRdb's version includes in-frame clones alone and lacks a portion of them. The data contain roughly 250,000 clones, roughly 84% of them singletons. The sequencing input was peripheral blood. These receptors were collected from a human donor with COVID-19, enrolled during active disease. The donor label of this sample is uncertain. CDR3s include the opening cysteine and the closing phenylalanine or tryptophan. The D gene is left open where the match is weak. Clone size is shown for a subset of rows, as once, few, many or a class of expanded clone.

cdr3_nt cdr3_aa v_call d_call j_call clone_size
TGTGCCAGTAGTTTCAACTTGCTCCCCCAAAGATTACTTGAGGCGCCCCAGCATTTT CASSFNLLPQRLLEAPQHF TRBV19 . TRBJ1-5 .
TGTGCCAGCAGGACAGGGGGTAATGAAAAACTGTTTTTT CASRTGGNEKLFF TRBV28 TRBD1 TRBJ1-4 .
TGTGCCAGCCGCCCTAGGGGCAGGTCCGAAGAGACCCAGTACTTC CASRPRGRSEETQYF TRBV6-6 . TRBJ2-5 .
TGTGCCAGCTCCCTTGAAGATAGCGGCACCGGGGAGCTGTTTTTT CASSLEDSGTGELFF TRBV18 . TRBJ2-2 .
TGCAGCGTGAAACAGGGGCCCCAGACCTACGAGCAGTACTTC CSVKQGPQTYEQYF TRBV29-1 TRBD1 TRBJ2-7 .
TGTGCCGTACAGGGGGCGCGTGGCTACACCTTC CAVQGARGYTF TRBV27 TRBD1 TRBJ1-2 once
TGTGCCAGCAGTCTCAGGGCCAGGTGGAACACTGAAGCTTTCTTT CASSLRARWNTEAFF TRBV28 . TRBJ1-1 .
TGTGCCAGTAGTGCACGGGACAGCCACTCTACGGAGCAGTACTTC CASSARDSHSTEQYF TRBV19 TRBD1 TRBJ2-7 .
TGTGCCAGCAGTCGAGTGAACACTGAAGCTTTCTTT CASSRVNTEAFF TRBV6-5 . TRBJ1-1 .
TGCGCCAGCAGCTTGGAACGGCGGGCGAACACTGAAGCTTTCTTT CASSLERRANTEAFF TRBV5-1 . TRBJ1-1 .
TGCGCCAGCAGCTGGGGGACAGGGGGCGCAGATACGCAGTATTTT CASSWGTGGADTQYF TRBV5-1 TRBD1 TRBJ2-3 .
TGTGCCAGCAGTTTTAGGGCAGGGGAAGAGACCCAGTACTTC CASSFRAGEETQYF TRBV6-6 . TRBJ2-5 .
TGTGCCAGCGTTTTTTCCAGGGACACCGGGGAGCTGTTTTTT CASVFSRDTGELFF TRBV28 . TRBJ2-2 .
TGCGCCAGCAGCCAAGGACTAGCAAACCACGAGCAGTACTTC CASSQGLANHEQYF TRBV4-3 TRBD2 TRBJ2-7 .
TGCGCCAGCAGCCAAGAAGATCGCAGGGCCACAGATACGCAGTATTTT CASSQEDRRATDTQYF TRBV4-3 . TRBJ2-3 .
TGCAGCGTAACAGGGGGGGACAACGTCCTGACTTTC CSVTGGDNVLTF TRBV29-1 . TRBJ2-6 .
TGTGCCAGCAGCTTAGGACAGGGGGGATTTTCCTACAATGAGCAGTTCTTC CASSLGQGGFSYNEQFF TRBV11-3 TRBD1 TRBJ2-1 .
TGTGCCAGCAGCTTAGTGGCTAGCGGGCCACCCTACGAGCAGTACTTC CASSLVASGPPYEQYF TRBV7-2 TRBD2 TRBJ2-7 .
TGCGCCAGCAGCGGCCGGGACAGGGGGTCAGAAAAACTGTTTTTT CASSGRDRGSEKLFF TRBV5-1 TRBD1 TRBJ1-4 .
TGTGCCATCAGTACCCGGGACAGTTCCTACGAGCAGTACTTC CAISTRDSSYEQYF TRBV10-3 TRBD1 TRBJ2-7 once
TGTGCCAGCAGCTTACAACTAGCGGGAGGTGGGACCCAGTACTTC CASSLQLAGGGTQYF TRBV7-2 TRBD2 TRBJ2-5 .
TGTGCCAGCAGCCCGGGACTAGCGAGGAGCACAGATACGCAGTATTTT CASSPGLARSTDTQYF TRBV7-3 TRBD2 TRBJ2-3 .
TGTGCCAGCAGTCCAGGTCGAGGACACTCCTACAATGAGCAGTTCTTC CASSPGRGHSYNEQFF TRBV3-1/TRBV3-2 . TRBJ2-1 .
TGTGCCAGCAGTCCTAAGGGACATGCTTCCTACGAGCAGTACTTC CASSPKGHASYEQYF TRBV6-5 . TRBJ2-7 .
TGTGCCAGCAGTAGTCCAGGGCAGGTGACTGAAGCTTTCTTT CASSSPGQVTEAFF TRBV28 . TRBJ1-1 .
TGCGCCAGCAGCTTGATCGGGACAGGCGGGTATGGCTACACCTTC CASSLIGTGGYGYTF TRBV5-1 TRBD1 TRBJ1-2 .
TGTGCCAGCAGCCAGCCGGGAACCTATAATTCACCCCTCCACTTT CASSQPGTYNSPLHF TRBV3-1/TRBV3-2 . TRBJ1-6 .
TGTGCCAGCGGGAAGACTAGCGGTTCCTACGAGCAGTACTTC CASGKTSGSYEQYF TRBV28 TRBD2 TRBJ2-7 .
TGCAGCGGACGACAGGGGGGGAACACTGAAGCTTTCTTT CSGRQGGNTEAFF TRBV29-1 TRBD1 TRBJ1-1 .